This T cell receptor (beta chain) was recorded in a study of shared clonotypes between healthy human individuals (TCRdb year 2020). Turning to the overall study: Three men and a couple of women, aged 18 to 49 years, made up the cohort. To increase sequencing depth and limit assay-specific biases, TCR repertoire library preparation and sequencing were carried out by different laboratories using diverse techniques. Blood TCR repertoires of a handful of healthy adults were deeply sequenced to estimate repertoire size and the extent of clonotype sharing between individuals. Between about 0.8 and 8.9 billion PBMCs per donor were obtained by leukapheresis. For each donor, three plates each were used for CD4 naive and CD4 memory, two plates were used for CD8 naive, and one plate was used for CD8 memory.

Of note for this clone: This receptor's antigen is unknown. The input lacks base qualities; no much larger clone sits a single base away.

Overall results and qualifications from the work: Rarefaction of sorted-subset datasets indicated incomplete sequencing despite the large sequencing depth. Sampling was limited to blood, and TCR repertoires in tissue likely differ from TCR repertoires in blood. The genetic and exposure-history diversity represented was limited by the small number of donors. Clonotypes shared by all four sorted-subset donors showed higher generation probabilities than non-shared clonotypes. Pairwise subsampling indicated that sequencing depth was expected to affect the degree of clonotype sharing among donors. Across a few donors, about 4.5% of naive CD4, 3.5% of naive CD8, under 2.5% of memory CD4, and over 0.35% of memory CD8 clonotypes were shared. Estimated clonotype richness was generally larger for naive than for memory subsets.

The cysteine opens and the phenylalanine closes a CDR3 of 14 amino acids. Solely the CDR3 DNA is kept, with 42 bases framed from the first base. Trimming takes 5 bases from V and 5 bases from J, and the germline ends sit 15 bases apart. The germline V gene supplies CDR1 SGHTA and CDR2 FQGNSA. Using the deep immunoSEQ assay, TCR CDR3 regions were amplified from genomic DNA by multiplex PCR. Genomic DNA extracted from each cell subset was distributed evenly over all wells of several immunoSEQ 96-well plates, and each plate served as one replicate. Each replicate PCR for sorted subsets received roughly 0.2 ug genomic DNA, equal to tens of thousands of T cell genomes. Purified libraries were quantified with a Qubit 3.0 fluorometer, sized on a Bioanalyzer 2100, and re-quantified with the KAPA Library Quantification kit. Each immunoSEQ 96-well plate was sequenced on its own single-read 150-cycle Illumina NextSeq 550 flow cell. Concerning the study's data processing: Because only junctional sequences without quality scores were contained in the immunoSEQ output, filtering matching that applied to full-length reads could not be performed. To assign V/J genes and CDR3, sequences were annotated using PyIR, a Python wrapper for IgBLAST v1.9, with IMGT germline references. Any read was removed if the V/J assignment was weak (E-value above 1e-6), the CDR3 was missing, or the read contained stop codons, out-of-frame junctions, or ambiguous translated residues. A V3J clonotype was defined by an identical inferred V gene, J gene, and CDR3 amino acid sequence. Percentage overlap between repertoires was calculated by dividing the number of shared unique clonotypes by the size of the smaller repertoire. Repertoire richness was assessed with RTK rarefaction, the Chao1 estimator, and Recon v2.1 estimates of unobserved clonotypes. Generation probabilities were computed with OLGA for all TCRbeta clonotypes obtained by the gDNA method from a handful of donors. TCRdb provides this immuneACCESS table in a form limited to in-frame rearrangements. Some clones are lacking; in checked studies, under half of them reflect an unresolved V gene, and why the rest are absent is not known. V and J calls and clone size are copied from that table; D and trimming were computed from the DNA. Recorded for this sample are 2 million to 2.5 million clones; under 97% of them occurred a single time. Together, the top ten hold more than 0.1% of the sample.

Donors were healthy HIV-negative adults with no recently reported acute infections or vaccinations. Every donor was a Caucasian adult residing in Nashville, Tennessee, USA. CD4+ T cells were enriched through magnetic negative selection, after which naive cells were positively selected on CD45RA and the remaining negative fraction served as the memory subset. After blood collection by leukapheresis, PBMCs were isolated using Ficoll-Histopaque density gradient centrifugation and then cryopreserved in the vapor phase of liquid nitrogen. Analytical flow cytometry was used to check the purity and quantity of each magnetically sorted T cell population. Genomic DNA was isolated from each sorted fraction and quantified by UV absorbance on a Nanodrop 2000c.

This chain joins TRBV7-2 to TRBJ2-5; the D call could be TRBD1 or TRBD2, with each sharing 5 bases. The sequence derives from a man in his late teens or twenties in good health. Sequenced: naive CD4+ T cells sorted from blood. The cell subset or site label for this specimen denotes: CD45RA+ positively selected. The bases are TGTGCCAGCAGCGTCCGGTCCGGGGACGAGACCCAGTACTTC. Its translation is CASSVRSGDETQYF. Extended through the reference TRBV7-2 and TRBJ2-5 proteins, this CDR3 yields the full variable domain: GAGVSQSPSNKVTEKGKDVELRCDPISGHTALYWYRQSLGQGLEFLIYFQGNSAPDKSGLPSDRFSAERTGGSVSTLTIQRTQQEDSAVYLCASSVRSGDETQYFGPGTRLLVL.